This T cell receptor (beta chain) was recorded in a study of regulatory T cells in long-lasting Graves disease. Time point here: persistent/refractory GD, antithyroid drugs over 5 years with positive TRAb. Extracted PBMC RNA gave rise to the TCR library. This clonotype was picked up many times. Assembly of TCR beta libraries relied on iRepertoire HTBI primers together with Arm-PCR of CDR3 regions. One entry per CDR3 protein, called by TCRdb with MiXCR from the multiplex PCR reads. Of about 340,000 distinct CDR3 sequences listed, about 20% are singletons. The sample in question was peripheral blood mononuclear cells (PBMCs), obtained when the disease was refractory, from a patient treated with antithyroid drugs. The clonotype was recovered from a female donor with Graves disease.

This CDR3 reads CAIRPGENTGELFF. The CDR3 nucleotides are TGTGCCATCAGGCCGGGAGAAAATACCGGGGAGCTGTTTTTT. This chain joins TRBV10-3 and TRBJ2-2, with D possibly TRBD2 on 6 matching bases. Germline CDR1 reads ENHRY; CDR2 reads SYGVKD. The V and J ends lost 6 bases and 5 bases respectively, with 13 bases between them. The CDR3 length is 14 residues.